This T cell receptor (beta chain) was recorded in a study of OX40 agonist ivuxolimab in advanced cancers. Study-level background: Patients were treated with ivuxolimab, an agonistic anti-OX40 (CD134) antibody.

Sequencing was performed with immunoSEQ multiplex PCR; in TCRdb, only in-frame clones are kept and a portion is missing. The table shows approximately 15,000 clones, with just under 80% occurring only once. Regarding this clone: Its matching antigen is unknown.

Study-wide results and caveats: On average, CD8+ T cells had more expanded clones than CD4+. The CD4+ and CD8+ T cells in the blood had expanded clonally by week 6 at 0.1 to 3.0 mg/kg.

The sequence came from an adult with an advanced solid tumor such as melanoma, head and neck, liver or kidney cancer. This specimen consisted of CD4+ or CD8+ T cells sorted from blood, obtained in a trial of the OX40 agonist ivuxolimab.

The CDR3 spells CASSMPLKQGEDGYTF. DNA for the CDR3: TGTGCCAGCAGCATGCCCCTCAAACAGGGGGAAGATGGCTACACCTTC. V and J are TRBV13 and TRBJ1-2; 8 positions match TRBD1. The CDR3 covers 16 residues. J was trimmed by 6 bases and V by 5 bases; bases with no gene match: 14. The germline gives CDR1 PRHDT, CDR2 FYEKMQ (reference sequence).